The present T cell receptor beta chain was sequenced within a study of T cell changes during pregnancy in multiple sclerosis. The protocol was immunoSEQ multiplex PCR, while the TCRdb copy is restricted to in-frame clones and leaves out a portion. The table shows tens of thousands of clones, with about 92% occurring only once. Germline V CDR1 and CDR2: SGHRS, YFSETQ. The CDR3 runs 15 residues. V lost 2 bases and J lost 8; bases outside the gene matches: 11. The chain employs TRBV5-1 and TRBJ2-3; TRBD2 matches at 7 bases. The sequence came from a female donor with multiple sclerosis, enrolled in a pregnancy study. The specimen was CD4+ T cells from peripheral blood mononuclear cells, collected after pregnancy. The CDR3 here is CASSFTVGLEGTQYF. The DNA for the CDR3 is TGCGCCAGCAGCTTTACCGTCGGACTAGAAGGTACGCAGTATTTT.